The clone carrying this TCR beta chain was observed many times. Antigen unknown. One junction end does not reproduce the germline sequence, and a read error may be involved. This entry comes from a study of human T cells and chemical hapten exposure. As for time point: patch test 3, about 24 weeks after DPC sensitization. The treatment here: therapeutic diphenylcyclopropenone sensitization with weekly scalp DPC. Extraction of total RNA was performed on unfractionated whole blood. From the RACE reads, TCRdb called clonotypes with MiXCR, one entry per CDR3 protein. The sample includes tens of thousands of distinct CDR3 sequences, over 7.5% of them seen just once. CDR3 length: 17 amino acids. Germline CDR1 and CDR2: SSHAT and FNYEAQ (reference sequence). Study outcomes and limitations: Expanded TCRs produced significantly more large CDR3 similarity clusters than controls did.

Here the sequenced sample was whole blood, taken in connection with sensitization to the hapten diphenylcyclopropenone (DPC). The chain recombines TRBV7-7 with TRBJ2-3; the match to TRBD2 covers 7 bases. The clonotype was recovered from a man aged 45-65 years with alopecia areata. Some clones in this sample may be carry-over from other donors' samples. The CDR3 sequence is CASSPLGRGGSTDTQYF. In DNA form, the CDR3 reads TGTGCTAGCAGTCCCCTCGGACGGGGAGGGAGCACAGATACGCAGTATTTT.